The 30 T cell receptor beta chains below all came from one sample that was sequenced in a study of blood T cell repertoires in COVID-19. The method was immunoSEQ multiplex PCR; TCRdb's version includes in-frame clones alone and lacks a portion of them. Of around 36,000 clones detected, around 82% appear once; the ten largest clones hold approximately 40%. The sequenced sample consisted of peripheral blood. These receptors originate from an elderly man with active or convalescent COVID-19.

About this clone: With a much larger clone just one base away, this may be a read error. The genes are TRBV6-6 and TRBJ1-2, with D unclear. With 6 bases removed from V and 3 bases from J, the gap between germline ends came to 8 bases. CDR3 length: 12 residues. From germline, CDR1 is MNHNY and CDR2 SVGAGI (reference sequence). The CDR3 DNA reads TGTGCCAGCAGCACCGGGGACTATGGCTACACCTTC. Translated, it gives CASSTGDYGYTF.

The chain employs TRBV7-8 and TRBJ2-7; a possible D gene is TRBD2 (7 bases). V was clipped by 1 base and J by 1 base, with 11 bases between them. Germline CDR1 is SGHVS and CDR2 is FQNEAQ. This CDR3 region has 15 residues. CDR3 DNA: TGTGCCAGCAGCTTAGAGGGGGGGCAGTCCTACGAGCAGTACTTC. This encodes CASSLEGGQSYEQYF.

The rearrangement joins TRBV7-3 to TRBJ2-1, with TRBD1 identical over 8 bases. Germline V gene lookup returns CDR1 SGHTA and CDR2 FQGTGA. V lost 2 bases and J lost 13; bases outside the gene matches: 4. The CDR3 totals 12 residues. CDR3 protein: CASSLPGQVQFF. CDR3 coding DNA: TGTGCCAGCAGCTTACCGGGACAGGTTCAGTTCTTC.

The chain combines TRBV5-5 with TRBJ2-7; D is unresolved. The ends were cut back, 0 bases at V and 2 bases at J, with 9 bases in the middle. The CDR3 sequence is 14 residues long. CDR1 and CDR2 (germline): SGHKS, YYEKEE (reference sequence). Here the CDR3 reads CASSLEEPTYEQYF. The CDR3 DNA reads as TGTGCCAGCAGCTTGGAAGAGCCAACCTACGAGCAGTACTTC.

The chain joins TRBV5-4 to TRBJ2-3; the match to TRBD2 covers 12 bases. This CDR3 has 16 residues. Trimming cost V 3 bases and J 1 base; bases outside gene matches: 3. The germline CDR1 and CDR2 sequences are SGHNT and YYREEE (reference sequence). CDR3 sequence: CASSSRLAGGTDTQYF. CDR3 DNA: TGTGCCAGCAGCTCACGACTAGCGGGAGGCACAGATACGCAGTATTTT. Together with reference TRBV5-4 and TRBJ2-3, the CDR3 gives the full variable domain: ETGVTQSPTHLIKTRGQQVTLRCSSQSGHNTVSWYQQALGQGPQFIFQYYREEENGRGNFPPRFSGLQFPNYSSELNVNALELDDSALYLCASSSRLAGGTDTQYFGPGTRLTVL.

This clone was picked up one time. The rearrangement uses TRBV7-3 and TRBJ2-7; TRBD1 is a possible D gene (6 bases). Trimming took off 1 base at V and 5 bases at J, with 9 bases between the two ends. Germline lookup yields CDR1 SGHTA and CDR2 FQGTGA. This CDR3 has 13 residues. CDR3 DNA: TGTGCCAGCAGCTTAAACAGGGCCCACGAGCAGTACTTC. Protein sequence: CASSLNRAHEQYF.

The chain is built from TRBV7-9 and TRBJ1-6, with unresolved D. CDR3 length: 18 residues. Germline assignment: CDR1 SEHNR and CDR2 FQNEAQ (reference sequence). V lost 4 bases and J lost 2, with 18 bases in between. In nucleotides, the CDR3 is TGTGCCAGCAGCTCAACCACCGGAGTCGGGACCTATAATTCACCCCTCCACTTT. Translating gives CASSSTTGVGTYNSPLHF.

The chain combines TRBV7-3 with TRBJ1-2; the match to TRBD1 covers 11 bases. CDR1 and CDR2 (germline): SGHTA, FQGTGA. This CDR3 comprises 16 residues. V dropped 2 bases and J dropped 6; count of bases not matched to a gene: 8. The CDR3 here is CASSLGTGTGGNGYTF. The DNA for the CDR3 is TGTGCCAGCAGCTTAGGAACTGGGACAGGGGGAAATGGCTACACCTTC.

The chain uses TRBV21-1 and TRBJ1-1. TRBV21-1 is flagged as a pseudogene. The CDR3 has 12 amino acids. The CDR3 DNA reads TGTGCCAGCAAGGGTCGGGGCACTGAAGCTTTCTTT. It yields the protein CASKGRGTEAFF.

The chain carries TRBV30 and TRBJ2-2, with no clear D. V dropped 2 bases and J dropped 6 bases, with 7 bases sitting between them. CDR3 length: 12 residues. The germline CDR1 and CDR2 sequences are GTSNPN and SVGIG (reference sequence). This CDR3 is CAWSKSAGELFF. Here the CDR3 DNA reads TGTGCCTGGAGTAAGTCGGCCGGGGAGCTGTTTTTT.

The V call is TRBV10-3, the J call TRBJ2-1, with 8 nucleotides matching TRBD2. V was clipped by 2 bases and J by 9 bases; unmatched bases: 9. Per the germline V gene, CDR1 is ENHRY and CDR2 is SYGVKD. CDR3 length equals 15 residues. The CDR3 spells CAISEQREIYGEQFF. The DNA for the CDR3 is TGTGCCATCAGTGAGCAGCGGGAGATCTACGGTGAGCAGTTCTTC.

The chain combines TRBV5-1 with TRBJ2-1; 8 nucleotides agree with TRBD1. The germline CDR1 and CDR2 sequences are SGHRS and YFSETQ. V dropped 3 bases and J dropped 6; count of bases not matched to a gene: 11. The CDR3 spans 16 residues. The CDR3 bases are TGCGCCAGCAGCTGGGGGGACAGGTCACCTTTCAATGAGCAGTTCTTC. It codes for CASSWGDRSPFNEQFF.

V is TRBV6-2 or TRBV6-3 and J is TRBJ1-4, with D possibly being TRBD1 (5 bases). The ends were cut back, 6 bases at V and 7 bases at J, with 15 bases in the middle. From germline, CDR1 is MNHEY and CDR2 SVGEGT. The CDR3 is made up of 14 amino acids. DNA for the CDR3: TGTGCCAGCAGCCGAGGTCAGGGAAGTGAAAAACTGTTTTTT. This gives the protein CASSRGQGSEKLFF.

CDR3: CASMPDSLEYKETQYF. For the CDR3, the DNA is TGTGCCAGCATGCCCGACTCACTTGAATACAAAGAGACCCAGTACTTC. This chain uses TRBV7-9 with TRBJ2-5; D is unresolved. The ends were cut back, 7 bases at V and 3 bases at J, with 21 bases in the middle. This CDR3 spans 16 amino acids. Germline loops: CDR1 SEHNR, CDR2 FQNEAQ (reference sequence).

The chain couples TRBV7-3 to TRBJ2-3, with 9 nucleotides matching TRBD2. CDR1 is SGHTA and CDR2 is FQGTGA in the germline V gene. V trimming: 2 bases; J trimming: 0 bases; junction bases outside the gene matches: 9. The CDR3 runs to 18 residues. The DNA for the CDR3 is TGTGCCAGCAGCTTAGTGGCTAGCGGGGACCCTAGCACAGATACGCAGTATTTT. Its protein product is CASSLVASGDPSTDTQYF.

The chain recombines TRBV14 with TRBJ1-2; D not certain. The V gene lost 0 bases and the J gene lost 7 bases, with 9 bases spanning the gap. This CDR3 region has 13 residues. Looked up from germline, CDR1 is SGHDN and CDR2 is FVKESK. In nucleotides, the CDR3 is TGTGCCAGCAGCCAAGATCAGGTTGGTGGCTACACCTTC. Encoded protein: CASSQDQVGGYTF.

V is TRBV5-4 and J is TRBJ2-5; 10 positions agree with TRBD2. V dropped 0 bases and J dropped 4; count of bases not matched to a gene: 12. The CDR3 is 18 amino acids. The germline V gene has CDR1 SGHNT and CDR2 YYREEE (reference sequence). CDR3 sequence reads: CASSLGPLAGVGGETQYF. The CDR3 nucleotides read TGTGCCAGCAGCTTGGGGCCCCTAGCGGGAGTAGGAGGAGAGACCCAGTACTTC.

The chain joins TRBV5-4 to TRBJ2-3, with D possibly TRBD2 on 6 matching bases. CDR1 is SGHNT and CDR2 is YYREEE in the germline V gene (reference sequence). V lost 0 bases to trimming and J lost 2 bases, with 10 bases between them. This CDR3 has 15 residues. CDR3 amino acids: CASSLGAGNTDTQYF. In DNA, the CDR3 is TGTGCCAGCAGCTTGGGTGCGGGAAACACAGATACGCAGTATTTT.

This clone showed up just a few times. The rearrangement joins TRBV28 to TRBJ2-4; 11 bases map to TRBD1. The V segment lost 5 bases and the J segment 7 bases; nucleotides outside the gene matches: 7. This CDR3 has 15 amino acids. From germline, CDR1 is MDHEN and CDR2 SYDVKM. Here the CDR3 reads CASSMSGTGGNIQYF. CDR3 bases: TGTGCCAGCAGTATGTCCGGGACAGGGGGGAACATTCAGTACTTC. The full variable domain, with the rest looked up from reference TRBV28 and TRBJ2-4, is DVKVTQSSRYLVKRTGEKVFLECVQDMDHENMFWYRQDPGLGLRLIYFSYDVKMKEKGDIPEGYSVSREKKERFSLILESASTNQTSMYLCASSMSGTGGNIQYFGAGTRLSVL.

The chain carries TRBV6-6 and TRBJ1-2; 7 nucleotides align to TRBD1. V lost 6 bases to trimming and J lost 8 bases; unmatched junction nucleotides: 12. Germline V gene sequence: CDR1 MNHNY, CDR2 SVGAGI (reference sequence). The CDR3 runs to 14 residues. The CDR3 loop reads CASRREGGGEGYTF. CDR3 nucleotide sequence: TGTGCCAGCAGAAGGGAAGGGGGCGGCGAGGGCTACACCTTC.

This rearrangement joins TRBV24-1 to TRBJ2-3, with 9 bases matching TRBD2. The CDR3 has 18 residues. Trimming at V came to 3 bases and at J to 2 bases, leaving 11 bases not matched to a gene. Germline CDR1 KGHDR, CDR2 SFDVKD. CDR3 bases: TGTGCCACCAGTGATAGGGCCTTTAGCGGGGGTAACACAGATACGCAGTATTTT. Amino acid sequence: CATSDRAFSGGNTDTQYF.

This clone was recorded once. The chain recombines TRBV27 with TRBJ1-2; D uncertain. With 6 bases removed from V and 8 bases from J, the gap between germline ends came to 16 bases. The CDR3 is made up of 13 amino acids. CDR1 MNHEY and CDR2 SMNVEV come from the germline V gene (reference sequence). CDR3 DNA: TGTGCCAGCAGGCCTCAGGTTGGTGAAGGCTACACCTTC. This codes for CASRPQVGEGYTF.

This clone turned up a few times. The CDR3 spells CASSSGGLNQPQHF. CDR3 bases: TGTGCCAGCTCCAGTGGCGGACTCAATCAGCCCCAGCATTTT. The chain employs TRBV27 and TRBJ1-5; the D is unclear. Germline loops: CDR1 MNHEY, CDR2 SMNVEV (reference sequence). CDR3 length: 14 residues. The V end lost 8 bases, the J end lost 3 bases, and 14 bases lay between the germline ends.

This sequence joins TRBV9 and TRBJ2-2; TRBD1 matches at 8 bases. The V and J ends lost 6 bases and 1 base, in that order; junction bases with no gene match: 5. Germline-derived CDR1 and CDR2 are SGDLS and YYNGEE. The CDR3 extends over 15 amino acids. CDR3 protein: CASNLRGRNTGELFF. The CDR3, as DNA: TGTGCCAGCAACCTCAGGGGGCGGAACACCGGGGAGCTGTTTTTT.

The gene calls are TRBV28 and TRBJ2-1, with 9 nucleotides matching TRBD2. This CDR3 spans 18 amino acids. Trimming at V came to 5 bases and at J to 0 bases, leaving 11 bases not matched to a gene. The germline gives CDR1 MDHEN, CDR2 SYDVKM. This chain's CDR3 is CASSHGLAPVSSYNEQFF. The CDR3 nucleotides are TGTGCCAGCAGTCACGGACTAGCGCCTGTTAGCTCCTACAATGAGCAGTTCTTC.

J is TRBJ2-7 and V is TRBV9; weak D call: TRBD1 (6 bases). With 2 bases removed from V and 1 base from J, the gap between germline ends came to 10 bases. The germline V gene encodes CDR1 SGDLS and CDR2 YYNGEE. This CDR3 is 14 amino acids long. The CDR3, as DNA: TGTGCCAGCAGCGTTACAGGGATGTCCTACGAGCAGTACTTC. Its translation is CASSVTGMSYEQYF.

This clone appeared a few times. The chain has TRBV6-4 and TRBJ2-3; 10 bases fit TRBD2. Germline loops: CDR1 MRHNA, CDR2 SNTAGT. Trimming cost V 3 bases and J 3 bases; bases outside gene matches: 3. This CDR3 is built from 15 residues. The CDR3 reads CASSELAGPTDTQYF. DNA for the CDR3: TGTGCCAGCAGTGAACTAGCGGGACCGACAGATACGCAGTATTTT.

CDR3 in amino acids: CASTYERHRGGNTIYF. The CDR3 DNA reads TGTGCCAGCACGTACGAGAGGCACAGGGGAGGAAACACCATATATTTT. This chain uses TRBV7-6 with TRBJ1-3; 7 nucleotides line up with TRBD1. CDR3 size: 16 residues. The trim removed 7 bases at V and 4 bases at J, leaving 13 bases unmatched. CDR1 is SGHVS and CDR2 is FNYEAQ in the germline V gene.

Comments on this clone: The sample holds other DNA sequences that translate to the same CDR3. The rearrangement joins TRBV20-1 to TRBJ2-3, with unresolved D. CDR1 is DFQATT and CDR2 is SNEGSKA in the germline V gene (reference sequence). V was pared by 3 bases and J by 5 bases, with 6 bases between. CDR3 length: 11 residues. The DNA for the CDR3 is TGCAGTGCTAGTTCGGTAGATACGCAGTATTTT. Its protein is CSASSVDTQYF.

The count of this clone is one. The J gene is TRBJ2-1, the V gene TRBV21-1; no check of the table's D call, TRBD2, against the DNA was made. TRBV21-1 is a pseudogene locus. The CDR3 is 14 amino acids. The chain's CDR3 is CASTAGDPYNEQFF. The CDR3 DNA is TGTGCCAGCACGGCGGGAGACCCCTACAATGAGCAGTTCTTC.